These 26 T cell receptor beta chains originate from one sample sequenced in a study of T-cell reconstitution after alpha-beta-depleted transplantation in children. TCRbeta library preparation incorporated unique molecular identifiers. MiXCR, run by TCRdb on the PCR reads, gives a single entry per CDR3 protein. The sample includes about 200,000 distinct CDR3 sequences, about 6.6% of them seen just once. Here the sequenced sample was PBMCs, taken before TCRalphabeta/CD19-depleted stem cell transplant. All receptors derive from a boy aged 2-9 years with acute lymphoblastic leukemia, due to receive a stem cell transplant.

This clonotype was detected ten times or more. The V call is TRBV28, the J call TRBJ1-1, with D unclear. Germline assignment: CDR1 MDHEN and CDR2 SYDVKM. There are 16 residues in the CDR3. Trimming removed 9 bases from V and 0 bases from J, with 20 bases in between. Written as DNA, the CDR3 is TGTGCCAGTCAAAGGAGCGGGAAGGTTTTGAACACTGAAGCTTTCTTT. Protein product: CASQRSGKVLNTEAFF.

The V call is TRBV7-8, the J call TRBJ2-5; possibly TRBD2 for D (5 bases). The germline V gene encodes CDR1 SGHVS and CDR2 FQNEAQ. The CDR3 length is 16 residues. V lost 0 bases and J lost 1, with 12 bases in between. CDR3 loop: CASSLALTRSQETQYF. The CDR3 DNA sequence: TGTGCCAGCAGCTTAGCCCTAACTAGGAGCCAAGAGACCCAGTACTTC.

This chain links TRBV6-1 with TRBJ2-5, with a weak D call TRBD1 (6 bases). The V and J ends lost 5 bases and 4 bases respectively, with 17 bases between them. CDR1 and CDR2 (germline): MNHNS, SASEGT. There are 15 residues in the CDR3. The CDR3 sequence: CASSPGTNFGETQYF. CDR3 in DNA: TGTGCCAGCAGTCCCGGGACAAATTTTGGAGAGACCCAGTACTTC.

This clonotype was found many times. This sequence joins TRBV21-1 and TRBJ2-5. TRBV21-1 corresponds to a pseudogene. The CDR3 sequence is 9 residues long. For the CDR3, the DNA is TGTGCCAGCAGCAACTGTGTGGGCTTC. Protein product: CASSNCVGF.

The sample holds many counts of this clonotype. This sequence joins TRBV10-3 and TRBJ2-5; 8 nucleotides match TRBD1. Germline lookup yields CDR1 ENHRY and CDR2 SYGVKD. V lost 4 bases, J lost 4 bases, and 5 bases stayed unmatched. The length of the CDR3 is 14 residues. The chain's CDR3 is CAISGTGKGETQYF. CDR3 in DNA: TGTGCCATCAGTGGGACAGGGAAAGGAGAGACCCAGTACTTC.

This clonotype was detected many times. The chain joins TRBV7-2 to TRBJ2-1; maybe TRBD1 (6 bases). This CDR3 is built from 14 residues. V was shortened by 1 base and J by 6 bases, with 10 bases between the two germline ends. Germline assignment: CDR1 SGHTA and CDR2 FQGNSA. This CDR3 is CASSLDSGANEQFF. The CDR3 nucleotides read TGTGCCAGCAGCTTAGATTCAGGGGCCAATGAGCAGTTCTTC.

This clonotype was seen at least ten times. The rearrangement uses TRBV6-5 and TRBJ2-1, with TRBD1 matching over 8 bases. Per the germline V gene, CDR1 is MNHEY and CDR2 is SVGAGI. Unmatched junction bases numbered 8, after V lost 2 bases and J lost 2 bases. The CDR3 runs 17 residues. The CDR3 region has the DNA TGTGCCAGCAGTTACACCCCGACAGGGGACGCCTACAATGAGCAGTTCTTC. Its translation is CASSYTPTGDAYNEQFF.

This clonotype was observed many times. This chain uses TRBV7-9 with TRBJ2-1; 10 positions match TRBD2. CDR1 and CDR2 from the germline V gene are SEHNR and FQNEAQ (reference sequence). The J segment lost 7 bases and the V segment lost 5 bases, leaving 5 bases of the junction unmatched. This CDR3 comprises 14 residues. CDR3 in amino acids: CASSGLAAGNEQFF. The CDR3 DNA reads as TGTGCCAGCAGCGGACTAGCGGCGGGTAATGAGCAGTTCTTC.

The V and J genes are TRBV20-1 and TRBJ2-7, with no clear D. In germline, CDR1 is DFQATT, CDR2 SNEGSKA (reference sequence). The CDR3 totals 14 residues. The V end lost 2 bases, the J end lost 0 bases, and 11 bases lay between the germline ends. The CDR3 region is CSARSSVGSYEQYF. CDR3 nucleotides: TGCAGTGCTAGAAGCAGTGTGGGCTCCTACGAGCAGTACTTC.

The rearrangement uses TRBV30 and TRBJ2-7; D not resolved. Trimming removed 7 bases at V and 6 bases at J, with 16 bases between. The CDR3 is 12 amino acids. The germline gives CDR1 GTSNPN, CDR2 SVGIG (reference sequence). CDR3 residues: CALNVLGREQYF. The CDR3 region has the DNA TGTGCCTTAAACGTATTAGGGCGCGAGCAGTACTTC.

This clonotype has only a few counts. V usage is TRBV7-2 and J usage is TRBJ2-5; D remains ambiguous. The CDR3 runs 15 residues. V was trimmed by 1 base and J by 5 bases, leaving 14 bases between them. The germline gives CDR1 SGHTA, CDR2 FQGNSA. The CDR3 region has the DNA TGTGCCAGCAGCTTAGTAACGTCTAGTGAGGAGACCCAGTACTTC. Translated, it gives CASSLVTSSEETQYF. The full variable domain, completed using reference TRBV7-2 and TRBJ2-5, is GAGVSQSPSNKVTEKGKDVELRCDPISGHTALYWYRQSLGQGLEFLIYFQGNSAPDKSGLPSDRFSAERTGGSVSTLTIQRTQQEDSAVYLCASSLVTSSEETQYFGPGTRLLVL.

The CDR3 DNA reads as TGTGCCAGCAGCCCGCGCCACCGCGGGAGCAATCAGCCCCAGCATTTT. Amino acids: CASSPRHRGSNQPQHF. This rearrangement joins TRBV7-2 to TRBJ1-5; D uncertain. The germline V gene has CDR1 SGHTA and CDR2 FQGNSA. The CDR3 covers 16 residues. V lost 5 bases and J 1 base, leaving 15 bases between the germline ends.

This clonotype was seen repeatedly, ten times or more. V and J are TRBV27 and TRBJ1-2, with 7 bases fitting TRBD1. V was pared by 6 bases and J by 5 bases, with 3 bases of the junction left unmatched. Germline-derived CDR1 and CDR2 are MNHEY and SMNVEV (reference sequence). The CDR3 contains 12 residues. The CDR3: CASRQGPYGYTF. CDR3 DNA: TGTGCCAGCAGACAGGGGCCGTATGGCTACACCTTC.

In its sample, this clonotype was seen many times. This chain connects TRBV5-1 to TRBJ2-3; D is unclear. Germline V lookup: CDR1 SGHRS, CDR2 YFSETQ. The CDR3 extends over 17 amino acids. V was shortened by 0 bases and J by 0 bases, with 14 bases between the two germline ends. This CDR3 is CASSLEVRSGSTDTQYF. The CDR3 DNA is TGCGCCAGCAGCTTGGAAGTAAGGTCGGGTAGCACAGATACGCAGTATTTT.

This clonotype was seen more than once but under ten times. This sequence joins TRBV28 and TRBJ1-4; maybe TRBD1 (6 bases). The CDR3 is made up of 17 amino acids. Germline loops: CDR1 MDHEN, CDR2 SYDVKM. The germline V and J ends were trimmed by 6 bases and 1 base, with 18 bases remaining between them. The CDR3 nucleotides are TGTGCCAGCAGCGGTGATACAGGGCTTGGAACTAATGAAAAACTGTTTTTT. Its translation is CASSGDTGLGTNEKLFF.

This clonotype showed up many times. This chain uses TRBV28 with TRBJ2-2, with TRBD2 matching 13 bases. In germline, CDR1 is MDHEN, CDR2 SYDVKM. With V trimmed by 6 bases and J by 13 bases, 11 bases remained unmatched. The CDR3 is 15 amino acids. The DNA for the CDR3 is TGTGCCAGCAGCTTCGGACTAGCGGGAGTCAGTGGGCTGTTTTTT. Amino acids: CASSFGLAGVSGLFF.

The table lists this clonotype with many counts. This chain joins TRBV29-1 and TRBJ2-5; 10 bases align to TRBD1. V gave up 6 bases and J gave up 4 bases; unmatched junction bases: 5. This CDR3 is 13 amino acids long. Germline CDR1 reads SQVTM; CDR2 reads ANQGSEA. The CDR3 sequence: CSVGWTGGETQYF. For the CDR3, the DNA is TGCAGCGTGGGTTGGACAGGGGGAGAGACCCAGTACTTC.

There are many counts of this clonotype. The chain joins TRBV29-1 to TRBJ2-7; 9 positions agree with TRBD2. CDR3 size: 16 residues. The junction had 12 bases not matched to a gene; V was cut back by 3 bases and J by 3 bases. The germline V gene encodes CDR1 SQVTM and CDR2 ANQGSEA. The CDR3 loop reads CSVEERGASLFYEQYF. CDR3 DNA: TGCAGCGTTGAGGAGCGGGGGGCCTCCCTCTTCTACGAGCAGTACTTC.

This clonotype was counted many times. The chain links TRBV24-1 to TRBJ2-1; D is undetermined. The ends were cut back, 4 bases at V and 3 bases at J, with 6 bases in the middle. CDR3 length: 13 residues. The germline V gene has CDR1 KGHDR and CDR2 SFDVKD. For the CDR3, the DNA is TGTGCCACCAGTGACCGTAACTACAATGAGCAGTTCTTC. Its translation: CATSDRNYNEQFF.

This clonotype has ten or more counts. CDR3 loop: CATSDSGPFPSSYEQYF. In DNA, the CDR3 is TGTGCCACCAGTGACAGCGGACCGTTCCCCAGCTCCTACGAGCAGTACTTC. This sequence joins TRBV24-1 and TRBJ2-7, with TRBD2 as a possible D gene (5 bases). The CDR3 contains 17 residues. V shed 4 bases and J shed 0 bases, with 18 bases lying between them. The germline CDR1 and CDR2 sequences are KGHDR and SFDVKD.

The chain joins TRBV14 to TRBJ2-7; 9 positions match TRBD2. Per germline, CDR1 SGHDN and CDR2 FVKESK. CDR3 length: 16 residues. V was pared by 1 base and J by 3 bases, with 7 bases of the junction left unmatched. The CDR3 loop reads CASSQGRLAEHYEQYF. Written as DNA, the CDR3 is TGTGCCAGCAGCCAAGGAAGACTAGCGGAGCACTACGAGCAGTACTTC.

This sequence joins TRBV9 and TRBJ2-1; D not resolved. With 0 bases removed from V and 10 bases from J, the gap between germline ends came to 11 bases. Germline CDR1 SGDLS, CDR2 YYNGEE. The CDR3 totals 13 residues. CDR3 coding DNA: TGTGCCAGCAGCGTAGGAGTAAGGGTCGAGCAGTTCTTC. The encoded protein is CASSVGVRVEQFF.

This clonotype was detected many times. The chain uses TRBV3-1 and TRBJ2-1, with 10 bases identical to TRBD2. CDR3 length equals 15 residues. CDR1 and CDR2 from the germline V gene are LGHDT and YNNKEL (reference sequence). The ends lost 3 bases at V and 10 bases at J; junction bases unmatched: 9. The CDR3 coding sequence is TGTGCCAGCAGCCATCGTCTAGCGGGAGTCGGGGAGCAGTTCTTC. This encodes CASSHRLAGVGEQFF.

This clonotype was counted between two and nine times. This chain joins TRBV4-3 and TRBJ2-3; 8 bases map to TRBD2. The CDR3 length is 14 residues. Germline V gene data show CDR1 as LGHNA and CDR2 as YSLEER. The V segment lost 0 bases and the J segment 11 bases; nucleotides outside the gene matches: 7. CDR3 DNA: TGCGCCAGCAGCCAAGATAGTGGGGCGGGAGGGCAGTATTTT. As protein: CASSQDSGAGGQYF.

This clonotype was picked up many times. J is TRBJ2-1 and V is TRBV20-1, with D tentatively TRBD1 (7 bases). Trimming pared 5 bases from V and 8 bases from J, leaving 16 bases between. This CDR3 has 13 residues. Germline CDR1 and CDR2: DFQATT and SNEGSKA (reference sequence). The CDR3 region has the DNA TGCAGTGCTCCCAGGGGGGCTAGGGATGAGCAGTTCTTC. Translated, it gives CSAPRGARDEQFF.

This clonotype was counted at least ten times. CDR3: CSVEEGNTEAFF. The CDR3 nucleotides are TGCAGCGTTGAGGAGGGGAACACTGAAGCTTTCTTT. The rearrangement links TRBV29-1 to TRBJ1-1, with D unresolved. V lost 3 bases and J 1 base, leaving 6 bases between the germline ends. The CDR3 runs 12 residues. Germline V gene sequence: CDR1 SQVTM, CDR2 ANQGSEA.